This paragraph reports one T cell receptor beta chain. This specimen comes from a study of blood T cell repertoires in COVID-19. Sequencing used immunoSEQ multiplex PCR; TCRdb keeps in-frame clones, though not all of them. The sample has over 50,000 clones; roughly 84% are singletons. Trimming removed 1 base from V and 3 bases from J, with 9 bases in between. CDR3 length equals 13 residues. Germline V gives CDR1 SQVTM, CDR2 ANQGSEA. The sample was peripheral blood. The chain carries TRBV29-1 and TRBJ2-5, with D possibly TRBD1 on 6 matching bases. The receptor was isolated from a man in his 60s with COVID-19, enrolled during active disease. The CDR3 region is CSVEGAGEETQYF. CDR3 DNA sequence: TGCAGCGTTGAAGGGGCAGGGGAAGAGACCCAGTACTTC.